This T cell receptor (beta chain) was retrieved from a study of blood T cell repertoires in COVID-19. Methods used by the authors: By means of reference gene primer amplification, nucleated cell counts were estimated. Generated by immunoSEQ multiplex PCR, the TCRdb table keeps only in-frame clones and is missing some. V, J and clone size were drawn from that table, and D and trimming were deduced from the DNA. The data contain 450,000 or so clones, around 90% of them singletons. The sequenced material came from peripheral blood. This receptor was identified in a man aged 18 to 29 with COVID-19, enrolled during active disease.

The CDR3 loop is CASSPDRGFYTEAFF. The CDR3 bases are TGTGCCAGCAGCCCGGACAGGGGTTTTTACACTGAAGCTTTCTTT. The V gene is TRBV14, the J gene TRBJ1-1; 9 bases match TRBD1. J was trimmed by 3 bases and V by 4 bases; bases with no gene match: 6. The CDR3 sequence is 15 residues long. The V gene's germline CDR1 is SGHDN and CDR2 FVKESK.